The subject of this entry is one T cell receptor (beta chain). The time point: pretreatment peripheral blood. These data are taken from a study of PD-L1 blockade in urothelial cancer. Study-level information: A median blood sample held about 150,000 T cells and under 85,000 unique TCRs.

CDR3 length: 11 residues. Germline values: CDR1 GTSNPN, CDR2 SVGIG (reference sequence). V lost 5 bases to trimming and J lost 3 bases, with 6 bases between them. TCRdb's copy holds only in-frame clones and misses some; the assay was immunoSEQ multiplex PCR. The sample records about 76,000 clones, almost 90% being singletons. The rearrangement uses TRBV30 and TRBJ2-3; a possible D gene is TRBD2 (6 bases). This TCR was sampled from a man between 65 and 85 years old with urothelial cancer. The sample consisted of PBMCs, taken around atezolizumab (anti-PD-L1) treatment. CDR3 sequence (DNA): TGTGCCTGGGGGGGGACAGATACGCAGTATTTT. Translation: CAWGGTDTQYF.